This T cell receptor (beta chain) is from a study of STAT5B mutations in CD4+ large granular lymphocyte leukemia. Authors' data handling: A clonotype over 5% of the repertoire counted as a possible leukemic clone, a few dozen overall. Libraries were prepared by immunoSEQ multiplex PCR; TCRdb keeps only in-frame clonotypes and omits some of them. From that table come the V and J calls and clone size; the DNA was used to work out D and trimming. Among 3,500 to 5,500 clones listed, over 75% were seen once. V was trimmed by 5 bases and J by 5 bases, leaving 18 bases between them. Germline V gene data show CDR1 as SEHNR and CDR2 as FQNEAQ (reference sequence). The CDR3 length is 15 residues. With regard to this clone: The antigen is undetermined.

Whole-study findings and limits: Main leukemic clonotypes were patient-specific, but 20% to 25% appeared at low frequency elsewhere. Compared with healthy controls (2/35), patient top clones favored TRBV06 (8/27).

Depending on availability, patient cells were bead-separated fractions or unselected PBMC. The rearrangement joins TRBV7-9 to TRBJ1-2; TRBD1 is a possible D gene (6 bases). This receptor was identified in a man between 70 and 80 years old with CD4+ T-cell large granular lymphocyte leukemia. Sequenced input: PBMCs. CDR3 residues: CASSPGAVRGYGYTF. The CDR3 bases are TGTGCCAGCAGCCCGGGGGCTGTGCGGGGGTATGGCTACACCTTC. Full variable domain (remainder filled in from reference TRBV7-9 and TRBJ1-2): DTGVSQNPRHKITKRGQNVTFRCDPISEHNRLYWYRQTLGQGPEFLTYFQNEAQLEKSRLLSDRFSAERPKGSFSTLEIQRTEQGDSAMYLCASSPGAVRGYGYTFGSGTRLTVV.